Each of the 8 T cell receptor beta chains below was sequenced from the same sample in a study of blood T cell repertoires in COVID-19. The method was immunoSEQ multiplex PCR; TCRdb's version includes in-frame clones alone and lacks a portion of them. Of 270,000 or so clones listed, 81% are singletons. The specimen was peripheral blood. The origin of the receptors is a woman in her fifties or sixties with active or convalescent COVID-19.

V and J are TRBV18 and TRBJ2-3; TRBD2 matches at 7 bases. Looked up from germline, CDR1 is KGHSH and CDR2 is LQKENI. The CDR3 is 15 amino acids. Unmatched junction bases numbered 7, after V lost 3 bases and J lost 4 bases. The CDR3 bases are TGTGCCAGCTCACCCGGGGGTCTAGCGGCAGATACGCAGTATTTT. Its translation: CASSPGGLAADTQYF.

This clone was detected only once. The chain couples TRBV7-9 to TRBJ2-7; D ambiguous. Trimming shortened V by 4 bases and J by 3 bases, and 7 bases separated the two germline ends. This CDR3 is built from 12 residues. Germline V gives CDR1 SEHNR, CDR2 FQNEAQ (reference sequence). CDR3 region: CASSSTSYEQYF. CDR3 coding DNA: TGTGCCAGCAGCTCTACGAGCTACGAGCAGTACTTC.

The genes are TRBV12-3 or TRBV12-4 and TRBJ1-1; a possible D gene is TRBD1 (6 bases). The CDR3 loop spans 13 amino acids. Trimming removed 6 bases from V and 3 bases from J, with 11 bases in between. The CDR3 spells CASSLDRYTEAFF. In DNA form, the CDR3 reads TGTGCCAGCAGCCTCGACAGGTACACTGAAGCTTTCTTT.

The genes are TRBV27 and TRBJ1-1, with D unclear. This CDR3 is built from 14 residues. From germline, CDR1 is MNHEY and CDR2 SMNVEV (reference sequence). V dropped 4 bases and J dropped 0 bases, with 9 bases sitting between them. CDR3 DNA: TGTGCCAGCAGTTCGAACAGCCTGAACACTGAAGCTTTCTTT. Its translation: CASSSNSLNTEAFF.

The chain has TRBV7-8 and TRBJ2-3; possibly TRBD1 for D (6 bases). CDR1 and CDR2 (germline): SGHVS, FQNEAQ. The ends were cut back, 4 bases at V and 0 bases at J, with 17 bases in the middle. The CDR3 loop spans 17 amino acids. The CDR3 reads CASSYQSQGWSTDTQYF. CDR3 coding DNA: TGTGCCAGCAGCTACCAAAGCCAGGGGTGGAGCACAGATACGCAGTATTTT.

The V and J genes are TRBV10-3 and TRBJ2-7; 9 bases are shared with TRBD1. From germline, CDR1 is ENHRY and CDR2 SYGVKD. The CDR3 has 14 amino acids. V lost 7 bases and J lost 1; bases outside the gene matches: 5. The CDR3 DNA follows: TGTGCCATCAAAGGGACAGGGATATCCTACGAGCAGTACTTC. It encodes CAIKGTGISYEQYF.

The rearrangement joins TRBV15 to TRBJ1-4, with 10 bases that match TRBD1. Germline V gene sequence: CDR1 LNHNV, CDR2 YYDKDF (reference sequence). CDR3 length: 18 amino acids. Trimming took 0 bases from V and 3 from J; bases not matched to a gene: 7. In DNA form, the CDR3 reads TGTGCCACCAGCAGAGACGCGGGACAGGGGTCTGCTAATGAAAAACTGTTTTTT. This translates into CATSRDAGQGSANEKLFF.

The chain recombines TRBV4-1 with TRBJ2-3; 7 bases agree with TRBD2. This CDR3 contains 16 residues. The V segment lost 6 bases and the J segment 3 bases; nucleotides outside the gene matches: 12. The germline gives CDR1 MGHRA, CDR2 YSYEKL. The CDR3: CASSDGLVERTDTQYF. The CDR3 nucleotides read TGCGCCAGCAGTGATGGACTAGTAGAACGGACAGATACGCAGTATTTT.